A single T cell receptor beta chain is shown here with its context. TCRdb reprocessed the 5' RACE reads and keeps a single row for each CDR3 protein, giving no DNA. The repertoire table contains around 380,000 distinct CDR3 sequences. Germline CDR1 MNHNS, CDR2 SASEGT. This CDR3 is 14 amino acids long. This sample is part of a study of T cells expressing NK-cell markers. The sequence came from a woman in her fifties or sixties in good health. The sequencing sample was made of blood T cells: a sorted CD56 or NKG2C T cell subset, CD4+ or CD8+ T cells, or bulk PBMC T cells (not recorded which). This chain connects TRBV6-1 to TRBJ1-6; TCRdb designates TRBD1, a call that cannot be tested without DNA. This CDR3 reads CASSRNRGESPLHF.